The next 23 T cell receptor beta chains were all read from a single sample in a study of T cells in Graves' hyperthyroidism and ophthalmopathy. Amplified TCR beta CDR3 regions derived from RNA transcripts. The HTBI set primed first-round TCR CDR3 RT-PCR. Each CDR3 protein gets one entry after TCRdb re-called the multiplex PCR reads with MiXCR. Of under 250,000 distinct CDR3 sequences listed, approximately 16% are singletons. Sequenced: blood. These receptors all stem from a woman in her forties or fifties with Graves' hyperthyroidism.

The chain recombines TRBV20-1 with TRBJ2-5; possibly TRBD2 for D (6 bases). The DNA end lines up better with TRBJ2-7; the J call may be wrong. CDR3 length: 15 amino acids. The germline V gene encodes CDR1 DFQATT and CDR2 SNEGSKA (reference sequence). In DNA form, the CDR3 reads TGCAGTGCTAGAGATCGCAGCGGGTACCCCTACGAGCAGTACTTC. Its translation is CSARDRSGYPYEQYF.

This clonotype was seen ten or more times. The V call is TRBV20-1, the J call TRBJ2-1, with 8 bases aligning to TRBD2. Germline V gene lookup returns CDR1 DFQATT and CDR2 SNEGSKA (reference sequence). Trimming took 4 bases from V and 7 from J; bases not matched to a gene: 9. CDR3 length: 14 residues. In DNA, the CDR3 is TGCAGTGCTAAGAGCGGGAGAGGTAGGAATGAGCAGTTCTTC. It yields the protein CSAKSGRGRNEQFF.

There are a few counts of this clonotype. V usage is TRBV27 and J usage is TRBJ1-4; 7 bases line up with TRBD1. The CDR3 length is 15 residues. V was clipped by 5 bases and J by 2 bases; unmatched bases: 5. Per the germline V gene, CDR1 is MNHEY and CDR2 is SMNVEV (reference sequence). This CDR3 is CASSLYRGTNEKLFF. The CDR3 DNA follows: TGTGCCAGCAGTCTATACAGGGGTACTAATGAAAAACTGTTTTTT.

V and J are TRBV10-1 and TRBJ2-7; D may be TRBD1 (6 bases). V lost 2 bases and J 6 bases, leaving 17 bases between the germline ends. This CDR3 spans 15 amino acids. Germline V gene lookup returns CDR1 WNHNN and CDR2 SYGVQD (reference sequence). The CDR3 region has the DNA TGCGCCAGCAGTGAGGTGATACAGGCAGGGGTCGAGCAGTACTTC. It is translated as CASSEVIQAGVEQYF.

This clonotype has more than one count but fewer than ten. This chain connects TRBV4-1 to TRBJ2-3, with D possibly being TRBD1 (6 bases). The V end lost 2 bases, the J end lost 4 bases, and 16 bases lay between the germline ends. Germline V lookup: CDR1 MGHRA, CDR2 YSYEKL. The CDR3 has 16 residues. This chain's CDR3 is CASSQLPGTISDTQYF. CDR3 coding DNA: TGCGCCAGCAGCCAACTTCCCGGGACAATATCAGATACGCAGTATTTT.

This clonotype appeared many times. The CDR3 here is CSAPDRGIRAFF. The CDR3 region has the DNA TGCAGTGCACCGGACAGGGGGATTAGAGCTTTCTTT. This chain uses TRBV20-1 with TRBJ1-1; TRBD1 matches at 10 bases. This CDR3 has 12 amino acids. Germline values: CDR1 DFQATT, CDR2 SNEGSKA (reference sequence). J gave up 10 bases and V 6 bases, and 8 bases lay outside the gene matches.

The chain employs TRBV19 and TRBJ1-1, with a tentative D call TRBD1 (6 bases). V lost 1 base and J 4 bases, leaving 10 bases between the germline ends. The CDR3 spans 14 residues. Germline values: CDR1 LNHDA, CDR2 SQIVND (reference sequence). In nucleotides, the CDR3 is TGTGCCAGTAGTATAGGTCAGGGGACCACTGAAGCTTTCTTT. Protein: CASSIGQGTTEAFF.

The V and J genes are TRBV6-1 and TRBJ2-7; D is unclear. The CDR3 is made up of 11 amino acids. Germline V gene sequence: CDR1 MNHNS, CDR2 SASEGT. V was shortened by 6 bases and J by 3 bases, with 6 bases between the two germline ends. The CDR3 reads CASRKYYEQYF. The CDR3 DNA reads as TGTGCCAGCAGAAAATACTACGAGCAGTACTTC.

Many counts were recorded for this clonotype. The V and J genes are TRBV6-1 and TRBJ2-1; TRBD2 agrees at 12 bases. Looked up from germline, CDR1 is MNHNS and CDR2 is SASEGT. This CDR3 is 15 amino acids long. With V trimmed by 4 bases and J by 8 bases, 6 bases remained unmatched. The chain's CDR3 is CASSAETSGRDEQFF. As DNA, the CDR3 is TGTGCCAGCAGTGCTGAGACTAGCGGGAGAGATGAGCAGTTCTTC.

The chain carries TRBV6-1 and TRBJ2-7; D is perhaps TRBD1 (5 bases). The CDR3 has 14 amino acids. Germline V lookup: CDR1 MNHNS, CDR2 SASEGT. Trimming took 4 bases from V and 1 from J, leaving 11 bases between them. The chain's CDR3 is CASSVRGRSYEQYF. Here the CDR3 DNA reads TGTGCCAGCAGTGTAAGGGGCCGATCCTACGAGCAGTACTTC.

This clonotype was seen many times. V is TRBV12-3 or TRBV12-4 and J is TRBJ2-1, with D possibly TRBD2 on 6 matching bases. CDR3 length: 15 amino acids. V was trimmed by 5 bases and J by 2 bases, leaving 13 bases between them. The CDR3: CASSDSGPTYNEQFF. As DNA, the CDR3 is TGTGCCAGCAGTGATAGCGGCCCTACCTACAATGAGCAGTTCTTC.

This clonotype was observed many times. This chain joins TRBV20-1 and TRBJ1-1; D may be TRBD1 (5 bases). The CDR3 covers 15 residues. Germline V gene lookup returns CDR1 DFQATT and CDR2 SNEGSKA (reference sequence). Trimming left V 4 bases short and J 0 bases short, with 15 bases between. The CDR3 nucleotides read TGCAGTGCTAACCCACGACAGAATATGAACACTGAAGCTTTCTTT. Its protein product is CSANPRQNMNTEAFF.

The CDR3 here is CASSRPTLAGVEQYF. CDR3 in DNA: TGTGCCAGCAGCCGGCCCACTCTAGCGGGAGTCGAGCAGTACTTC. The V and J genes are TRBV3-1 and TRBJ2-7, with TRBD2 matching over 10 bases. The CDR3 loop spans 15 amino acids. Looked up from germline, CDR1 is LGHDT and CDR2 is YNNKEL (reference sequence). V was clipped by 4 bases and J by 6 bases; unmatched bases: 9.

The V and J genes are TRBV11-3 and TRBJ2-4; D unresolved. The CDR3 has 16 residues. Trimming removed 0 bases from V and 0 bases from J, with 9 bases in between. CDR1 and CDR2 (germline): SGHNT, YENEEA. The CDR3 here is CASSLDRWIAKNIQYF. The CDR3 region has the DNA TGTGCCAGCAGCTTAGATCGTTGGATAGCCAAAAACATTCAGTACTTC. The full variable domain, with the rest looked up from reference TRBV11-3 and TRBJ2-4, is EAGVVQSPRYKIIEKKQPVAFWCNPISGHNTLYWYLQNLGQGPELLIRYENEEAVDDSQLPKDRFSAERLKGVDSTLKIQPAELGDSAVYLCASSLDRWIAKNIQYFGAGTRLSVL.

This clonotype was seen repeatedly, ten times or more. The chain has TRBV30 and TRBJ1-6; no clear D. The CDR3 has 15 amino acids. CDR1 and CDR2 from the germline V gene are GTSNPN and SVGIG (reference sequence). Between the trimmed V and J ends, which lost 4 bases and 1 base, there was a span of 11 bases. In DNA form, the CDR3 reads TGTGCCTGGACCTTAATAGGATCCTATAATTCACCCCTCCACTTT. This gives the protein CAWTLIGSYNSPLHF.

This clonotype has ten or more counts. The chain carries TRBV28 and TRBJ2-3; the D is unclear. The V end lost 3 bases, the J end lost 0 bases, and 13 bases lay between the germline ends. The germline V gene has CDR1 MDHEN and CDR2 SYDVKM. This CDR3 has 16 residues. CDR3 DNA: TGTGCCAGCAGTTTGACCCGCGAGACAAGCACAGATACGCAGTATTTT. This encodes CASSLTRETSTDTQYF.

In regard to this clonotype: A much larger clone differs by one base, so this may be a read error. The conserved phenylalanine or tryptophan normally closing the CDR3 is absent here, so this likely arose from a read error. This sequence joins TRBV2 and TRBJ2-2; D call uncertain. The CDR3 extends over 14 amino acids. Germline loops: CDR1 SNHLY, CDR2 FYNNEI. Trimming left V 7 bases short and J 1 base short, with 10 bases between. The CDR3 DNA reads TGTGCCAGCACAGAGGTTGGGAACACCGGGGAGCTGTTTTCT. Protein sequence: CASTEVGNTGELFS.

The V and J genes are TRBV24-1 and TRBJ2-3; 8 bases line up with TRBD1. The CDR3 spans 15 residues. V shed 4 bases, J shed 5 bases, and the junction held 7 bases outside the gene matches. Germline V lookup: CDR1 KGHDR, CDR2 SFDVKD. Here the CDR3 reads CATSDLTGVGDTQYF. CDR3 coding DNA: TGTGCCACCAGTGACCTGACAGGGGTGGGAGATACGCAGTATTTT.

The V gene is TRBV20-1, the J gene TRBJ1-5, with a weak D call TRBD1 (5 bases). CDR3 size: 15 residues. The ends were cut back, 0 bases at V and 2 bases at J, with 11 bases in the middle. From germline, CDR1 is DFQATT and CDR2 SNEGSKA (reference sequence). The DNA for the CDR3 is TGCAGTGCTAGAGATATCATGGGGGGCAATCAGCCCCAGCATTTT. It yields the protein CSARDIMGGNQPQHF.

Comment on this clonotype: At one end the junction does not follow the germline gene, possibly because of a read error. The J gene is TRBJ2-7, the V gene TRBV6-2 or TRBV6-3, with TRBD2 identical over 12 bases. Germline values: CDR1 MNHEY, CDR2 SVGEGT. This CDR3 spans 14 amino acids. This CDR3 is CASSATSGRYEQHF. In DNA, the CDR3 is TGTGCCAGCAGTGCGACTAGCGGGAGATACGAGCAGCACTTC.

This clonotype has a handful of counts. This chain uses TRBV20-1 with TRBJ2-4; tentatively, D is TRBD1 or TRBD2 (5 bases each). Trimming stripped 3 bases from V and 10 bases from J, with 13 bases between. Germline V CDR1 and CDR2: DFQATT, SNEGSKA (reference sequence). The CDR3 consists of 12 residues. The CDR3, as DNA: TGCAGTGCTAGTCAGGGATGGGGGATTCAGTACTTC. It encodes CSASQGWGIQYF.

V usage is TRBV10-2 and J usage is TRBJ2-5; D gene unclear. V lost 6 bases, J lost 1 base, and 9 bases lay in between. The CDR3 has 13 amino acids. Looked up from germline, CDR1 is WSHSY and CDR2 is SAAADI. The CDR3 is CASRETLQETQYF. The CDR3 coding sequence is TGCGCCAGCAGGGAAACTCTCCAAGAGACCCAGTACTTC.

This clonotype has a handful of counts. The chain is built from TRBV7-9 and TRBJ1-6, with a weak D call TRBD1 (5 bases). CDR1 and CDR2 (germline): SEHNR, FQNEAQ (reference sequence). V was trimmed by 7 bases and J by 5 bases, leaving 12 bases between them. This CDR3 spans 14 amino acids. In DNA form, the CDR3 reads TGTGCCAGCATGGGGGACGGAGATAATTCACCCCTCCACTTT. Translated: CASMGDGDNSPLHF. The variable domain in full, with the rest retrieved from reference TRBV7-9 and TRBJ1-6, is DTGVSQNPRHKITKRGQNVTFRCDPISEHNRLYWYRQTLGQGPEFLTYFQNEAQLEKSRLLSDRFSAERPKGSFSTLEIQRTEQGDSAMYLCASMGDGDNSPLHFGNGTRLTVT.